These 7 T cell receptor beta chains originate from one sample sequenced in a study of T cell responses to AZD1222 COVID-19 vaccine. Profiling relied on immunoSEQ multiplex PCR, and the TCRdb table lists in-frame clones only, not all of them. The sample consists of approximately 92,000 clones, about nine tenths of them appearing once. Specimen: peripheral blood, collected on day 0 of AZD1222 vaccination. The receptors here all came from an adult in good health.

This clone is a singleton in its sample. The chain joins TRBV28 to TRBJ2-6, with D tentatively TRBD1 (6 bases). Trimming removed 5 bases at V and 0 bases at J, with 11 bases between. CDR1 MDHEN and CDR2 SYDVKM come from the germline V gene. The CDR3 runs to 16 residues. CDR3 sequence (DNA): TGTGCCAGCAGTACGACAGGTAGCTCTGGGGCCAACGTCCTGACTTTC. Protein sequence: CASSTTGSSGANVLTF.

V gene TRBV7-9 combines with J gene TRBJ2-1; the D gene is possibly TRBD1 (6 bases). V gave up 1 base and J gave up 7 bases, with 11 bases separating them. Germline lookup yields CDR1 SEHNR and CDR2 FQNEAQ (reference sequence). The CDR3 has 14 residues. CDR3 residues: CASSLGTQGNEQFF. The CDR3 nucleotides are TGTGCCAGCAGCTTAGGGACCCAGGGGAATGAGCAGTTCTTC.

V usage is TRBV30 and J usage is TRBJ1-6; the D is unclear. Trimming removed 4 bases from V and 4 bases from J, with 11 bases in between. Per the germline V gene, CDR1 is GTSNPN and CDR2 is SVGIG (reference sequence). There are 14 residues in the CDR3. The chain's CDR3 is CAWNTLEYNSPLHF. The CDR3 DNA follows: TGTGCCTGGAACACTCTCGAATATAATTCACCCCTCCACTTT.

The rearrangement joins TRBV19 to TRBJ1-1; TRBD1 is a possible D gene (6 bases). Looked up from germline, CDR1 is LNHDA and CDR2 is SQIVND (reference sequence). Trimming removed 6 bases from V and 2 bases from J, with 10 bases in between. There are 13 residues in the CDR3. The CDR3 loop is CASSIQGNTEAFF. The CDR3 bases are TGTGCCAGTAGCATACAGGGTAACACTGAAGCTTTCTTT.

This chain links TRBV14 with TRBJ2-5; tentative D call: TRBD1 (6 bases). CDR1 SGHDN and CDR2 FVKESK come from the germline V gene. V shed 4 bases and J shed 5 bases, with 14 bases lying between them. This CDR3 region has 14 residues. The DNA for the CDR3 is TGTGCCAGCAGCCTGAAGCAGGGGAAGGAGACCCAGTACTTC. Translation: CASSLKQGKETQYF. The full variable domain, rest sourced from reference TRBV14 and TRBJ2-5, is EAGVTQFPSHSVIEKGQTVTLRCDPISGHDNLYWYRRVMGKEIKFLLHFVKESKQDESGMPNNRFLAERTGGTYSTLKVQPAELEDSGVYFCASSLKQGKETQYFGPGTRLLVL.

This clone was counted a single time. The rearrangement joins TRBV6-2 or TRBV6-3 to TRBJ1-2, with 7 bases that match TRBD1. Germline-derived CDR1 and CDR2 are MNHEY and SVGEGT. The CDR3 extends over 15 amino acids. V lost 4 bases and J lost 4; bases outside the gene matches: 9. This CDR3 is CASSSPTGSFYGYTF. The CDR3 bases are TGTGCCAGCAGTTCCCCGACAGGGAGCTTCTATGGCTACACCTTC.

This rearrangement joins TRBV29-1 to TRBJ1-2; D perhaps matches TRBD1 (5 bases). Germline V gene data show CDR1 as SQVTM and CDR2 as ANQGSEA. The CDR3 sequence is 13 residues long. V lost 4 bases, J lost 4 bases, and 13 bases lay in between. In DNA form, the CDR3 reads TGCAGCGTTGCCTACGGGGACGGCTATGGCTACACCTTC. This translates into CSVAYGDGYGYTF. Variable domain in full (rest from reference TRBV29-1 and TRBJ1-2): SAVISQKPSRDICQRGTSLTIQCQVDSQVTMMFWYRQQPGQSLTLIATANQGSEATYESGFVIDKFPISRPNLTFSTLTVSNMSPEDSSIYLCSVAYGDGYGYTFGSGTRLTVV.